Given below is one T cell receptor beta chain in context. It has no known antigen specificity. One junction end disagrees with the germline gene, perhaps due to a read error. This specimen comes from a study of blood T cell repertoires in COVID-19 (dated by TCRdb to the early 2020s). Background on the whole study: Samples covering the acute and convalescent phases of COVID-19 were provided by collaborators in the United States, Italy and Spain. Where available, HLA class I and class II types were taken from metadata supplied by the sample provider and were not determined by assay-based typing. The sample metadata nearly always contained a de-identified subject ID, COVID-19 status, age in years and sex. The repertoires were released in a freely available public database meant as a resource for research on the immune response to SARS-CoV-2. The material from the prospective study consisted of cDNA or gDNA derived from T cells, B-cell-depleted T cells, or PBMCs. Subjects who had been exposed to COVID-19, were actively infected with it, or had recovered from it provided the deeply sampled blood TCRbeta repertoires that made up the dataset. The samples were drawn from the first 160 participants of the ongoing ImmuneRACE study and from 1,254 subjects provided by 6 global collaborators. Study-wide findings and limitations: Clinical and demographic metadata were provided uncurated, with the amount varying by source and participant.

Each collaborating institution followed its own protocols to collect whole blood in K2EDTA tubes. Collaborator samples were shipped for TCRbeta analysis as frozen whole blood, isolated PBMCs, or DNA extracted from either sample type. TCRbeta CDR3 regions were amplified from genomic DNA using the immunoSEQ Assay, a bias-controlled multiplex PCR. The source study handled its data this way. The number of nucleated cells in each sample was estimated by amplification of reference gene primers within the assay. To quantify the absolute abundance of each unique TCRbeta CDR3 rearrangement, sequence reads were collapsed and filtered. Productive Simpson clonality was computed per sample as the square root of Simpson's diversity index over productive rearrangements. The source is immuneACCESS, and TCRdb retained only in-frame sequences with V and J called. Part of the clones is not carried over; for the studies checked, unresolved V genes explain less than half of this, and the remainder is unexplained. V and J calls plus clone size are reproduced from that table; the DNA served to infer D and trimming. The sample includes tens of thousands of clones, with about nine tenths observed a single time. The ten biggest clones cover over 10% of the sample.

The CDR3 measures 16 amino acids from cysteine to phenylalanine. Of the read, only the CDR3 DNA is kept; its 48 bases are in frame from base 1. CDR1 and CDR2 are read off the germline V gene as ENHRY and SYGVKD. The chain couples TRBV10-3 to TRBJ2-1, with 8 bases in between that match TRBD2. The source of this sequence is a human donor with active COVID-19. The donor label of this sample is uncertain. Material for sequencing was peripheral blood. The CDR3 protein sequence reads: CTISESKGGRTNEQFF. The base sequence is TGTACCATCAGTGAGTCGAAGGGCGGGAGGACCAATGAGCAGTTCTTC.